This section outlines one TCR beta chain sequence together with its context. Sequence at one end of the junction differs from germline and may be a read error. Per germline, CDR1 SQVTM and CDR2 ANQGSEA. The CDR3 runs 12 residues. These data originate in a study of blood T cell repertoires in COVID-19. Study background: COVID-19 samples collected from the United States, Italy and Spain covered acute and convalescent phases. PBMCs, B-cell-depleted T cells, or T cells were the source of the cDNA or gDNA that made up the material.

As originally analysed: Using reference gene primer amplification, nucleated cell counts were estimated. Measured with immunoSEQ multiplex PCR; TCRdb has only the in-frame clones, and not every one. V, J and clone size were drawn from that table, and D and trimming were deduced from the DNA. The data contain 160,000 or so clones, roughly 80% of them singletons. The rearrangement joins TRBV29-1 to TRBJ1-1; a weak D match, TRBD1 (5 bases). Sequencing used peripheral blood. This receptor was obtained from a woman older than 75 with acute or convalescent COVID-19. CDR3 protein: CSVGGVTAEAFF. The CDR3 nucleotides read TGCAGCGTTGGGGGGGTTACGGCTGAAGCGTTCTTT.